This T cell receptor beta chain is from a study of neoadjuvant anti-PD-1 for oral cavity cancer listed by TCRdb under 2021. In the study overall: Before undergoing curative-intent surgical resection, most patients got three to four biweekly nivolumab doses at 3 mg/kg. A fourth nivolumab dose was given around day 43 to patients without progression, and definitive surgical resection was performed in those patients on days 50-56. Under RECIST 1.1, a patient counted as a responder if showing complete response, partial response or stable disease, and as a non-responder if showing progression. An approximately 31% response rate was observed in the parent correlative cohort, in which around 13 patients were included.

As for this clone: Its antigen is not yet known. There are no base qualities to consult, and no much larger clone falls within one base.

The time point label, read with the paper, signifies: before neoadjuvant nivolumab. Patients had been newly diagnosed with stage II-IVA oral cavity squamous cell carcinoma, and no prior systemic or radiation treatment had been given to the patients. The cohort was composed of patients with HPV-negative, locally advanced oral cavity squamous cell carcinoma. No culture maintenance or expansion was done, as the peripheral blood mononuclear cells went straight to analysis. Samples were obtained from a longitudinal correlative study of a single-arm phase II trial of neoadjuvant nivolumab in oral cavity squamous cell carcinoma. Subject-matched pre- and post-treatment PBMCs and tumors from three responders and three non-responders were subjected to genomic DNA-based TCRbeta sequencing. Peripheral blood mononuclear cells were collected before nivolumab treatment and were collected again after treatment, at the time of surgery. The Maxwell RSC DNA from Cells kit was used to isolate genomic DNA from PBMCs.

Paper-wide results and their limitations: Higher pretreatment blood Treg/Th17 ratios correlated with both higher pretreatment blood TCRbeta clonality and lower post-treatment tumor TCRbeta clonality. After neoadjuvant nivolumab, non-responders showed significantly higher T cell clonality (Gini index) in PBMCs than responders did. TCR analyses included only three patients per response group, and the authors called for larger cohorts for validation.

Here V drops 3 bases and J drops 8 bases, and the junction holds 9 bases not matched to any gene. Including cysteine and phenylalanine, the CDR3 has 14 amino acids. Only the CDR3 portion is preserved as DNA: 42 bases, with reading frame beginning at the first base. Sequences SGHRS (CDR1) and YFSETQ (CDR2) are obtained from the germline V gene. PBMC libraries used mostly around 500 ng of input genomic DNA for deep sequencing, with six replicates per sample. The immunoSEQ hsTCRbeta kit was used to prepare TCRbeta libraries, following the manufacturer's instructions. An Illumina NovaSeq 6000 S4 flow cell was used to sequence the final libraries, which had first been combined to 3 nM. The authors' analysis ran thus. Raw data preprocessing and quality control were performed with the immunoSEQ Analyzer. The analysis was limited to productive rearrangements, and each clonotype was defined by a unique CDR3 amino acid sequence. Repertoire clonality was estimated as the Gini-Simpson index, which was computed with the R package tcR. Gini indices were compared with Student's t test, and associations with tumor size change were assessed by Pearson correlation. The table was pulled from immuneACCESS by TCRdb, which kept in-frame rearrangements only. Such tables lose some clones; where checked, under half of the loss comes from unresolved V genes, and the rest has no known cause. That table supplies the V and J calls and clone size; D and trimming were determined from the DNA. The sample has some 17,000 clones on record, 67% of them singletons. The ten biggest clones cover about 2.4% of the sample.

The chain uses TRBV5-1 and TRBJ1-1; 8 bases in between match TRBD1. This receptor was taken from a person aged 35-79 years with oral cavity squamous cell carcinoma. Sequenced here: PBMCs, sampled before nivolumab (anti-PD-1) treatment. The nucleotides read TGCGCCAGCAGCTCAATCCCGGACAGGGACGAAGCTTTCTTT. This translates into CASSSIPDRDEAFF.